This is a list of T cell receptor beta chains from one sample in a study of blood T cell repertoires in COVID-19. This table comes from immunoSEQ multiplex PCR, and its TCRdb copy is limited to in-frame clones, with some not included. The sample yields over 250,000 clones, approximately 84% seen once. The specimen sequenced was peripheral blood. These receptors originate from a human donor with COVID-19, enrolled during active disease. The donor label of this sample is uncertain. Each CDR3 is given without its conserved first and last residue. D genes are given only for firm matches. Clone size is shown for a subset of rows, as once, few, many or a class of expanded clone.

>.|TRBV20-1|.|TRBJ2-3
SALTDTQY
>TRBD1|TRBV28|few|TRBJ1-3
ASSQTGTGSGNTIY
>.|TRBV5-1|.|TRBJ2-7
ASSLRQGGDEQY
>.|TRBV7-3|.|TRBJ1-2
ASSLARNYGYT
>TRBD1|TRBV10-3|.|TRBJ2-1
AISESGGTGTYNEQF
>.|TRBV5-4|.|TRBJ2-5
ASSLDSRETQY
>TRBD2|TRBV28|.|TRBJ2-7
ASQSAGGPYEQY
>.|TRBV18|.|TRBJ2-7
ASSPESGDHEQY
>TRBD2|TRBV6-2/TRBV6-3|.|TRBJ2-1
ASSYSGGLAGAGNEQF
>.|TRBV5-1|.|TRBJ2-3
ASSRVADTSTDTQY
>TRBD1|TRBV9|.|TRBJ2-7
ASSVATGDNEQY
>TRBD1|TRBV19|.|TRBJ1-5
ASNPGTAGNQPQH
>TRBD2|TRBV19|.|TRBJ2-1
ASSMLAAAYNEQF
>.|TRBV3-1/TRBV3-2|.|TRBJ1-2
ASTQGSWDFYGYT
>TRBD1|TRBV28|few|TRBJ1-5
ASSRTGGLNQPQH
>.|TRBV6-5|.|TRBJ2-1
ASLQGSYNEQF
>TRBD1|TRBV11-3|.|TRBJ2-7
ASSLGDRTYEQY
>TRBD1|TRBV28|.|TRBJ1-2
ASSEGQKNGYT